A selection of T cell receptor beta chains follows, all from one sample in a study of blood T cell repertoires in COVID-19. Using immunoSEQ multiplex PCR, the repertoire was profiled, and TCRdb retains in-frame clones only, with some absent. Of about 71,000 clones in the sample, around 83% were seen once. What was sequenced was peripheral blood. The receptors here all came from a man aged 45-60 years with active COVID-19. The CDR3 runs from the conserved cysteine through the conserved F or W. A D gene is named only where the DNA matches it firmly. The listing skips clone size in some rows; elsewhere it reads once, few, many or a size class.

size: once
V: TRBV28
D: .
J: TRBJ1-1
CDR3: CASSPVMNTEAFF
DNA: TGTGCCAGCAGTCCAGTCATGAACACTGAAGCTTTCTTT

size: once
V: TRBV10-3
D: TRBD1
J: TRBJ2-1
CDR3: CATKLGQEYNEQFF
DNA: TGTGCCACCAAACTGGGACAGGAATACAATGAGCAGTTCTTC

size: .
V: TRBV11-2
D: .
J: TRBJ1-1
CDR3: CASSLERGTEAFF
DNA: TGTGCCAGCAGCTTGGAGCGGGGCACTGAAGCTTTCTTT

size: .
V: TRBV7-8
D: .
J: TRBJ1-1
CDR3: CASSLGPGRGATEAFF
DNA: TGTGCCAGCAGCTTAGGGCCGGGCAGGGGAGCGACTGAAGCTTTCTTT

size: .
V: TRBV5-1
D: .
J: TRBJ1-2
CDR3: CASSLGQDLWGYTF
DNA: TGCGCCAGCAGCTTGGGGCAGGATTTGTGGGGCTACACCTTC

size: .
V: TRBV5-4
D: TRBD2
J: TRBJ2-1
CDR3: CASSPLAVNSYNEQFF
DNA: TGTGCCAGCAGCCCGCTAGCGGTTAACTCCTACAATGAGCAGTTCTTC

size: .
V: TRBV28
D: TRBD2
J: TRBJ2-3
CDR3: CASSSSGGHDTQYF
DNA: TGTGCCAGCAGTTCCTCGGGAGGTCACGATACGCAGTATTTT

size: .
V: TRBV2
D: TRBD1
J: TRBJ1-3
CDR3: CASEGAGVGNTIYF
DNA: TGTGCCAGCGAGGGGGCAGGGGTGGGAAACACCATATATTTT

size: .
V: TRBV15
D: TRBD1
J: TRBJ1-5
CDR3: CATSRGTGGFNQPQHF
DNA: TGTGCCACCAGCAGAGGGACAGGGGGCTTCAATCAGCCCCAGCATTTT

size: .
V: TRBV4-1
D: TRBD1
J: TRBJ1-2
CDR3: CASSPRQGGGYGYTF
DNA: TGCGCCAGCAGCCCTCGACAGGGCGGAGGCTATGGCTACACCTTC